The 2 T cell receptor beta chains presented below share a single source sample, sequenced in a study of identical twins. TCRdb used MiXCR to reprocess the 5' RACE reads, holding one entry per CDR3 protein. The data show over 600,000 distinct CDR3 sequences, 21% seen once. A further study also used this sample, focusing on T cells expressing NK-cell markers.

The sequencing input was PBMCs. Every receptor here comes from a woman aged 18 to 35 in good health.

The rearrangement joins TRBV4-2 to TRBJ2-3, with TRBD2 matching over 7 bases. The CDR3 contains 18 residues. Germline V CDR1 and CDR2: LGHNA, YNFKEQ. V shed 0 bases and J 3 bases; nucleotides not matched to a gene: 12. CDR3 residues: CASSQDRDSPGGTDTQYF. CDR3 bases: TGTGCCAGCAGCCAAGATCGGGATTCTCCGGGGGGTACAGATACGCAGTATTTT.

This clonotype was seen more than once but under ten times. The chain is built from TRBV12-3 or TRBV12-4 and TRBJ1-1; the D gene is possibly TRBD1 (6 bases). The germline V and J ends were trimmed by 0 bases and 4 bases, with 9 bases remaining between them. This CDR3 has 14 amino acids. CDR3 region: CASSLAGTITEAFF. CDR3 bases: TGTGCCAGCAGTTTAGCCGGGACAATCACTGAAGCTTTCTTT.